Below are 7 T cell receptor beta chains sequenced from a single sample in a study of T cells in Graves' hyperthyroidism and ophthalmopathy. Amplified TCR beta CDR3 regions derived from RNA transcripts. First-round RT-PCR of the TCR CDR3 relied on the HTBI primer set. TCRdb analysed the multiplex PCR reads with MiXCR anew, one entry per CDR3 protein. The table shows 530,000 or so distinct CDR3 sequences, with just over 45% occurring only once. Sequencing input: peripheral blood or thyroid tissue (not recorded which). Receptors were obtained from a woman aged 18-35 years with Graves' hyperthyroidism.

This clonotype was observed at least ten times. The CDR3 DNA follows: TGTGCCAGCAGCTTAACTTCAGGAGAGAGGGAAAAACTGTTTTTT. It codes for CASSLTSGEREKLFF. The chain has TRBV7-8 and TRBJ1-4; D remains unclear. There are 15 residues in the CDR3. Trimming removed 2 bases from V and 8 bases from J, with 15 bases in between. The germline V gene encodes CDR1 SGHVS and CDR2 FQNEAQ.

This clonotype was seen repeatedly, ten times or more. CDR3 sequence (DNA): TGTGCCAGCAGCGTAGGCCAGCTTAATGAAAAACTGTTTTTT. Encoded protein: CASSVGQLNEKLFF. The genes are TRBV9 and TRBJ1-4; the D is unclear. V gave up 0 bases and J gave up 4 bases, with 7 bases separating them. Germline values: CDR1 SGDLS, CDR2 YYNGEE. CDR3 length equals 14 residues.

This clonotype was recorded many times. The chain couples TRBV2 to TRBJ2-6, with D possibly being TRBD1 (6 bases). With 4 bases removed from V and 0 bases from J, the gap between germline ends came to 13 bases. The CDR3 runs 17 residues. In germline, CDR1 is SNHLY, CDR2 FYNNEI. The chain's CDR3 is CASSVRQVTSGANVLTF. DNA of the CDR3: TGTGCCAGCAGTGTGAGACAGGTGACCTCTGGGGCCAACGTCCTGACTTTC.

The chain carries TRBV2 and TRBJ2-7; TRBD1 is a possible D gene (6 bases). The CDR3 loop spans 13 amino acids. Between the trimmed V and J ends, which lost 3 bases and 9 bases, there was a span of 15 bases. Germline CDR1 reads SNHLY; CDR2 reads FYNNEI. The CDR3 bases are TGTGCCAGCAGTGACAGGGGTCATGATACGCAGTACTTC. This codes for CASSDRGHDTQYF.

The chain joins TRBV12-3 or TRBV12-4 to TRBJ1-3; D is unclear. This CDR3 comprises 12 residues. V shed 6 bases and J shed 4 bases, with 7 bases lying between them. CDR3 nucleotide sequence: TGTGCCAGCAGACCGACAGGAAACACCATATATTTT. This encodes CASRPTGNTIYF.

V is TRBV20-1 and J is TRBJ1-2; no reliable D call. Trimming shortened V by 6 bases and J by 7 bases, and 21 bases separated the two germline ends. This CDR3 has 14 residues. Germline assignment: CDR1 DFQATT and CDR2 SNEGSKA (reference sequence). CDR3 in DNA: TGCAGTGCCAGCTCCCCGGGAGAATCGGGTGGCTACACCTTC. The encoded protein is CSASSPGESGGYTF.

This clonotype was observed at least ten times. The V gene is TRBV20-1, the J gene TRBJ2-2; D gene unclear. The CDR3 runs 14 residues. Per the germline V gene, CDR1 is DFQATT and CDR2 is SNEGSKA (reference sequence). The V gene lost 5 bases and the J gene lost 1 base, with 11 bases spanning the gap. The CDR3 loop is CSARPKWNTGELFF. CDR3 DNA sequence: TGCAGTGCTCGGCCCAAATGGAACACCGGGGAGCTGTTTTTT.